These 21 T cell receptor beta chains came from one sample sequenced in a study of CXCR3-negative and CXCR3-positive naive CD8 T cells. General study points: Against CXCR3-negative naive cells, CXCR3-positive naive cells showed more hydrophobic TRB CDR3s.

No antigens are known for them. Through 5' RACE with UMI labels, the TRB cDNA libraries were prepared. TCRdb re-called the 5' RACE reads and shows each CDR3 protein once, DNA omitted. The sample yields 90,000 to 100,000 distinct CDR3 sequences, of which the top ten take up about 1%. Sequencing input: naive CXCR3+ CD8+ T cells from blood. Subset meaning: CD45RO-CCR7+CD27+CD95- naive CD8+ T cells expressing CXCR3 (TNR3+). The receptors stem from a human donor in good health. Some clones in this sample may be carry-over from other donors' samples.

The CDR3: CSAKPRTGVSEQYF. The chain joins TRBV20-1 to TRBJ2-7; TCRdb's assignment of TRBD1 cannot be checked, as there is no DNA. CDR3 size: 14 residues. Germline-derived CDR1 and CDR2 are DFQATT and SNEGSKA (reference sequence).

CDR3 protein: CASSQDGSLTGMSTEAFF. This chain uses TRBV4-2 with TRBJ1-1; TCRdb gives TRBD1 as the D gene, but with no DNA this cannot be confirmed. Per the germline V gene, CDR1 is LGHNA and CDR2 is YNFKEQ. This CDR3 spans 18 amino acids.

The chain combines TRBV20-1 with TRBJ2-2; TCRdb returns TRBD2, unconfirmable since there is no DNA. Germline-derived CDR1 and CDR2 are DFQATT and SNEGSKA (reference sequence). The CDR3 is 15 amino acids. The CDR3 spells CRARRGGRDTGELFF.

The chain is built from TRBV6-2 or TRBV6-3 and TRBJ2-3; TCRdb outputs TRBD2, but without DNA this stays unchecked. This CDR3 contains 20 residues. Germline values: CDR1 MNHEY, CDR2 SVGEGT. CDR3 in amino acids: CASSYSELGLALSTTDTQYF.

The chain has TRBV29-1 and TRBJ1-2. CDR3 size: 14 residues. Germline assignment: CDR1 SQVTM and CDR2 ANQGSEA. This chain's CDR3 is CSVEDWKVVNGYTF.

The chain recombines TRBV29-1 with TRBJ2-1. Germline CDR1 reads SQVTM; CDR2 reads ANQGSEA. The CDR3 has 13 residues. The CDR3 region is CSAGSRLGNEQFF.

The chain recombines TRBV6-5 with TRBJ2-1; TCRdb gives TRBD2 as the D gene, but with no DNA this cannot be confirmed. Germline assignment: CDR1 MNHEY and CDR2 SVGAGI. This CDR3 has 13 residues. The CDR3 is CASSASSGHEQFF.

This chain links TRBV5-1 with TRBJ1-6; without DNA, the TCRdb call of TRBD1 cannot be checked. CDR3 length: 16 residues. CDR1 SGHRS and CDR2 YFSETQ come from the germline V gene. CDR3 sequence: CASSFTGDSYNSPLHF.

The gene calls are TRBV7-8 and TRBJ1-1; TCRdb's D call, TRBD1, is unchecked because there is no DNA. The germline gives CDR1 SGHVS, CDR2 FQNEAQ. This CDR3 region has 16 residues. CDR3 region: CASSLAGLGGYTEAFF.

The V gene is TRBV6-2 or TRBV6-3, the J gene TRBJ2-1. Germline loops: CDR1 MNHEY, CDR2 SVGEGT. CDR3 length: 15 amino acids. CDR3 protein: CASSYRHLGHNEQFF.

The chain recombines TRBV4-3 with TRBJ2-3. The CDR3 runs 18 residues. Germline V lookup: CDR1 LGHNA, CDR2 YSLEER. The CDR3 here is CASSQEGWRETLTDTQYF.

The CDR3 is CSVADLRTGNYGYTF. This sequence joins TRBV29-1 and TRBJ1-2; TCRdb picks TRBD1, but there is no DNA to check that call. Germline V gene sequence: CDR1 SQVTM, CDR2 ANQGSEA. There are 15 residues in the CDR3.

V gene TRBV7-2 combines with J gene TRBJ2-3; checking the TCRdb D call of TRBD2 is not possible without DNA. The CDR3 covers 15 residues. CDR1 and CDR2 from the germline V gene are SGHTA and FQGNSA. This CDR3 reads CASTRVAGDTDTQYF.

The chain has TRBV19 and TRBJ2-1; as DNA is missing, the TRBD1 call by TCRdb cannot be tested. Germline CDR1 LNHDA, CDR2 SQIVND (reference sequence). The CDR3 runs 15 residues. This CDR3 is CASSDSGGLYNEQFF.

The chain uses TRBV7-9 and TRBJ2-7; checking the TCRdb D call of TRBD1 is not possible without DNA. This CDR3 has 14 amino acids. CDR1 is SEHNR, CDR2 FQNEAQ, per germline (reference sequence). CDR3 loop: CASSSADRLYEQYF.

V is TRBV7-9 and J is TRBJ2-5. The CDR3 consists of 16 residues. Germline loops: CDR1 SEHNR, CDR2 FQNEAQ (reference sequence). CDR3 protein: CASSLARIGTQETQYF.

The chain couples TRBV23-1 to TRBJ2-7. TRBV23-1 is marked as an open reading frame, function uncertain. The CDR3 has 13 residues. The CDR3 protein is CASSLGVYYEQYF.

This chain links TRBV6-5 with TRBJ2-1; TCRdb selects TRBD2, and the lack of DNA leaves this call unchecked. The CDR3 consists of 15 residues. Germline CDR1 reads MNHEY; CDR2 reads SVGAGI. CDR3 amino acids: CASSSWRLGSDEQFF.

CDR3: CSARDSQVNSYEQYF. The rearrangement links TRBV20-1 to TRBJ2-7; lacking DNA, the TRBD1 call made by TCRdb goes unchecked. Germline assignment: CDR1 DFQATT and CDR2 SNEGSKA (reference sequence). The CDR3 is made up of 15 amino acids.

The chain couples TRBV11-3 to TRBJ2-2; there is no DNA to check the TCRdb D call of TRBD1. This CDR3 is 13 amino acids long. The germline gives CDR1 SGHNT, CDR2 YENEEA. This chain's CDR3 is CASSSPATGELFF.

The rearrangement joins TRBV14 to TRBJ2-7; the TRBD1 assignment by TCRdb is unverifiable without DNA. The CDR3 is 16 residues long. CDR1 SGHDN and CDR2 FVKESK come from the germline V gene. CDR3 sequence reads: CASSQDWGITAYEQYF.